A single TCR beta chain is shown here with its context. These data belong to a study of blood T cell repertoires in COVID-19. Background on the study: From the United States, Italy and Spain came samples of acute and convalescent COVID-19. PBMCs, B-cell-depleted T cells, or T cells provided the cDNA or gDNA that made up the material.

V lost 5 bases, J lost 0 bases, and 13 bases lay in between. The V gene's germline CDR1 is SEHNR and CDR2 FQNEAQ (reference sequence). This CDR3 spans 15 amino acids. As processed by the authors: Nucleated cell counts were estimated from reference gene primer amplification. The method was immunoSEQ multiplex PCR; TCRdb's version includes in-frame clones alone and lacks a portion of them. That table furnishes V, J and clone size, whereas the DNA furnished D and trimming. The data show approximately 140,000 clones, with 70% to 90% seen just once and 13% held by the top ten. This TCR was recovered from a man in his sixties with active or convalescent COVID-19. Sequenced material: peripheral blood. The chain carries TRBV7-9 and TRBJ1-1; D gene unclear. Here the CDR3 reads CASSRYGQMNTEAFF. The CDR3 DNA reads TGTGCCAGCAGCCGCTACGGTCAAATGAACACTGAAGCTTTCTTT.